One sample yielded the 9 T cell receptor beta chains listed below, sequenced in a study of T cell changes during pregnancy in multiple sclerosis. Here immunoSEQ multiplex PCR was the method, and the copy in TCRdb shows in-frame clones only, minus some. The sample records 65,000 to 90,000 clones, almost 95% being singletons. Sequencing was performed on peripheral blood, taken in the third trimester of pregnancy. Receptors originate from a female donor in good health, enrolled as a control in a pregnancy study.

The chain recombines TRBV18 with TRBJ2-7; the match to TRBD1 covers 7 bases. From germline, CDR1 is KGHSH and CDR2 LQKENI. V was pared by 6 bases and J by 4 bases, with 3 bases of the junction left unmatched. The CDR3 length is 12 residues. CDR3 bases: TGTGCCAGCTCTTCGACAGGGTACGAGCAGTACTTC. Translating gives CASSSTGYEQYF.

This CDR3 reads CASSLTQGGSSVYEQYF. In nucleotides, the CDR3 is TGCGCCAGCAGCCTAACACAAGGGGGTTCCTCCGTCTACGAGCAGTACTTC. This chain joins TRBV4-1 and TRBJ2-7; tentatively, D is TRBD1 (6 bases). Germline lookup yields CDR1 MGHRA and CDR2 YSYEKL. This CDR3 has 17 residues. V lost 4 bases and J lost 3, with 22 bases in between.

V is TRBV4-2 and J is TRBJ1-3; D is unresolved. V was pared by 2 bases and J by 0 bases, with 8 bases between. CDR3 length: 15 residues. Germline CDR1 is LGHNA and CDR2 is YNFKEQ. CDR3 region: CASSQPGSSGNTIYF. The CDR3 DNA reads TGTGCCAGCAGCCAACCTGGTAGCTCTGGAAACACCATATATTTT.

V and J are TRBV2 and TRBJ1-1; D not resolved. CDR3 length equals 16 residues. Trimming cost V 4 bases and J 1 base, with 16 bases left between them. Germline CDR1 is SNHLY and CDR2 is FYNNEI. The CDR3 DNA is TGTGCCAGCAGTGCCGATCGGCAGGCAACGAACACTGAAGCTTTCTTT. Translation gives CASSADRQATNTEAFF.

The rearrangement uses TRBV5-1 and TRBJ2-5; no clear D gene. Germline CDR1 is SGHRS and CDR2 is YFSETQ. Trimming cost V 1 base and J 0 bases, with 7 bases left between them. The CDR3 consists of 14 residues. Here the CDR3 reads CASSLTVYQETQYF. As DNA, the CDR3 is TGCGCCAGCAGCTTGACAGTGTACCAAGAGACCCAGTACTTC.

The chain couples TRBV27 to TRBJ2-7, with TRBD2 matching 9 bases. Germline-derived CDR1 and CDR2 are MNHEY and SMNVEV (reference sequence). The CDR3 sequence is 14 residues long. V lost 3 bases to trimming and J lost 5 bases; unmatched junction nucleotides: 5. The CDR3 sequence is CASSFSGGLDEQYF. CDR3 in DNA: TGTGCCAGCAGTTTCAGCGGGGGGCTCGACGAGCAGTACTTC.

V gene TRBV11-3 combines with J gene TRBJ2-1; 8 bases line up with TRBD2. V lost 3 bases to trimming and J lost 0 bases; unmatched junction nucleotides: 4. The CDR3 covers 16 residues. Germline CDR1 and CDR2: SGHNT and YENEEA. DNA of the CDR3: TGTGCCAGCAGCTTCGAGGCGGGAGGCTCCTACAATGAGCAGTTCTTC. It specifies CASSFEAGGSYNEQFF.

The rearrangement uses TRBV9 and TRBJ2-7; 8 positions match TRBD2. The CDR3 totals 13 residues. Germline CDR1 is SGDLS and CDR2 is YYNGEE. J lost 7 bases, V lost 0 bases, and 3 bases had no gene match. This chain's CDR3 is CASSVEVAGEQYF. The CDR3 DNA reads as TGTGCCAGCAGCGTAGAGGTAGCGGGGGAGCAGTACTTC.

The chain joins TRBV18 to TRBJ2-1; D gene ambiguous. V was pared by 3 bases and J by 9 bases, with 9 bases between. The germline V gene has CDR1 KGHSH and CDR2 LQKENI. The CDR3 runs to 12 residues. CDR3: CASSPGPIEQFF. In nucleotides, the CDR3 is TGTGCCAGCTCACCTGGCCCAATTGAGCAGTTCTTC.